This T cell receptor beta chain was recovered during a study of cytomegalovirus exposure and HLA in healthy donors. Turning to this clone: Antigen specificity is unknown.

The PCR was carried out with 60 Vbeta primers and 13 Jbeta primers. The repertoire was sequenced with immunoSEQ multiplex PCR; TCRdb's copy has only in-frame clones and lacks some. The sample table includes 150,000 or so clones. Study outcomes and limitations: Confirmation was obtained in vitro that three CMV-associated chains are specific for CMV antigens. Most TCR beta V segments were productive about 87% or about 30% of the time in an earlier analysis. Later work showed greater clonal expansion in HLA-associated TCR beta chains than in equally common others.

V lost 6 bases to trimming and J lost 2 bases, with 16 bases between them. Germline V gene lookup returns CDR1 LNHDA and CDR2 SQIVND (reference sequence). This CDR3 is built from 15 residues. Sample: PBMCs. This receptor was taken from a woman between 45 and 60 years old in good health and CMV-seronegative. V usage is TRBV19 and J usage is TRBJ2-5, with D possibly matching TRBD1 (6 bases). The CDR3 sequence is CASSLALTGQETQYF. CDR3 DNA sequence: TGTGCCAGTAGCCTAGCCCTCACAGGGCAAGAGACCCAGTACTTC.